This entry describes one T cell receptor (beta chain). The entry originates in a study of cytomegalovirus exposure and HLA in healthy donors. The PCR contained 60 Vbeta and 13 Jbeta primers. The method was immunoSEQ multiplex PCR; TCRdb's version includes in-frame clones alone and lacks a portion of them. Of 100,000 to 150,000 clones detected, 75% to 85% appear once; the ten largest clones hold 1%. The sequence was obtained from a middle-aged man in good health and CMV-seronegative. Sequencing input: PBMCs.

For the CDR3, the DNA is TGTGCCAGCACATTTGCACAGGGATCCGAGCAGTACTTC. Its translation: CASTFAQGSEQYF. The J gene is TRBJ2-7, the V gene TRBV6-1; perhaps TRBD1 as D (6 bases). The CDR3 is 13 residues long. The germline V and J ends were trimmed by 7 bases and 6 bases, with 16 bases remaining between them. From germline, CDR1 is MNHNS and CDR2 SASEGT.